This T cell receptor beta chain was recorded in a study of blood T cell repertoires in COVID-19 (dated by TCRdb to between 2020 and 2021). Turning to the overall study: Collaborator samples came from the United States, Italy and Spain and covered acute and convalescent phases of COVID-19. The material from the prospective study consisted of cDNA or gDNA derived from T cells, B-cell-depleted T cells, or PBMCs. Subjects who had been exposed to COVID-19, were actively infected with it, or had recovered from it provided the deeply sampled blood TCRbeta repertoires that made up the dataset. The repertoires were released in a freely available public database intended as a resource for research on the immune response to SARS-CoV-2. The samples were drawn from two sources: the first 160 participants of the ongoing ImmuneRACE study, and about 1,300 subjects contributed by 6 global collaborators. Nearly every sample came with metadata listing a de-identified subject ID, COVID-19 status, age in years and sex. HLA class I and class II types, where available, came from metadata supplied by the sample provider rather than from assay-based typing.

What the study reported, not specific to this receptor: The quantity of clinical and demographic metadata differed by source and by participant and was supplied without curation.

The immunoSEQ Assay, a bias-controlled multiplex PCR, was used to amplify TCRbeta CDR3 regions from genomic DNA. Concerning the study's data processing: Within the assay, amplification of reference gene primers was used to estimate how many nucleated cells each sample contained. Sequence reads were collapsed and filtered to measure the absolute abundance of every unique TCRbeta CDR3 rearrangement. Productive Simpson clonality was computed per sample as the square root of Simpson's diversity index over productive rearrangements. TCRdb re-hosts the immuneACCESS table, in-frame sequences only. Its copies lack some clones; in the studies checked, an unresolved V gene accounts for under half of them, and the cause for the rest is not known. That table supplies the V and J calls and clone size; D and trimming were determined from the DNA. This sample comprises tens of thousands of clones, roughly 91% of them detected only once. The top ten hold roughly 0.53% of the sample.

At one collaborating source in Seattle, patients were enrolled during active infection and were followed longitudinally through the course of disease. Each collaborating institution followed its own protocols to collect whole blood in K2EDTA tubes. For TCRbeta analysis, collaborators shipped samples as frozen whole blood, isolated PBMCs, or DNA extracted from either of those sample types. V loses 5 bases of germline sequence and J loses 5 bases, and the interval between the two ends is 18 bases. The germline V gene gives CDR1 as SGHVS and CDR2 as FQNEAQ. Taken from cysteine to phenylalanine, the CDR3 has 15 residues. Only the CDR3 DNA is retained, 45 bases long and in frame from the first base. About this clone: Its binding antigen is unknown. Within one base of it there is no much larger clone, and no base qualities were kept.

This chain is built from TRBV7-8 and TRBJ1-1; confidence is insufficient to name the D gene. The sequencing sample was made of peripheral blood. The TCR sequence derives from a middle-aged man with COVID-19, enrolled during active disease. DNA sequence: TGTGCCAGCAGCCCATCTCCATACGACGGGACTGAAGCTTTCTTT. It is translated as CASSPSPYDGTEAFF.